The clone carrying this TCR beta chain was seen at least ten times. What it recognizes is unknown. Subjects with ophthalmopathy showed a Clinical Activity Score no lower than 3, a NOSPECS grade no lower than 4, and a duration shorter than 3 months. PBMCs were sourced from less than 13 ml fresh peripheral blood. The data stem from a study of T cells in Graves' hyperthyroidism and ophthalmopathy. On the study more broadly: Before any treatment, at initial diagnosis, peripheral blood was collected.

Template material for amplifying TCR beta CDR3 regions consisted of RNA transcripts. HTBI primers were the set used in a first-round RT-PCR of the TCR CDR3. TCRdb recomputed calls from the multiplex PCR reads with MiXCR, one row per CDR3 protein. The data contain 250,000 to 300,000 distinct CDR3 sequences, over 15% of them singletons. The CDR3 is made up of 15 amino acids. The germline V gene has CDR1 SGHAT and CDR2 FQNNGV. V gave up 1 base and J gave up 3 bases, with 9 bases separating them. General study results and limits: Model output signaled ophthalmopathy a median around 5.9 months ahead of onset.

The sequenced material came from blood. The TCR was taken from a woman between 55 and 75 years old with Graves' ophthalmopathy. The chain employs TRBV11-2 and TRBJ2-2; D ambiguous. In DNA form, the CDR3 reads TGTGCCAGCAGCTTAGCCAGCCCTTACACCGGGGAGCTGTTTTTT. Translation: CASSLASPYTGELFF.